The 19 T cell receptor beta chains presented below share a single source sample, sequenced in a study of T cell repertoires in cytomegalovirus infection. TCRdb called the reads again in MiXCR, with one record for every CDR3 protein. This table holds 700,000 to 850,000 distinct CDR3 sequences, approximately 32% found once. Their specific antigens are unknown. The material was cultured CD8+ T cells from PBMCs, obtained from culture after CMV antigen stimulation. The receptors shown here come from a human donor in good health (CMV status not recorded). Some clones in this sample may be carry-over from other donors' samples.

V usage is TRBV9 and J usage is TRBJ1-1; 8 bases match TRBD1. CDR1 and CDR2 (germline): SGDLS, YYNGEE. V shed 3 bases, J shed 4 bases, and the junction held 5 bases outside the gene matches. The CDR3 is made up of 14 amino acids. CDR3 residues: CASSAGGETTEAFF. DNA for the CDR3: TGTGCCAGCAGCGCAGGGGGCGAGACCACTGAAGCTTTCTTT. The full variable domain, its missing parts supplied by reference TRBV9 and TRBJ1-1, is DSGVTQTPKHLITATGQRVTLRCSPRSGDLSVYWYQQSLDQGLQFLIQYYNGEERAKGNILERFSAQQFPDLHSELNLSSLELGDSALYFCASSAGGETTEAFFGQGTRLTVV.

In this sample, this clonotype turned up once. The chain employs TRBV12-3 or TRBV12-4 and TRBJ1-2; D gene unclear. The CDR3 consists of 17 residues. V was shortened by 6 bases and J by 1 base, with 21 bases between the two germline ends. The CDR3 reads CASSPLPGSPNNYGYTF. The CDR3 coding sequence is TGTGCCAGCAGCCCCTTACCTGGAAGCCCAAATAACTATGGCTACACCTTC.

This clonotype has a handful of counts. V and J are TRBV13 and TRBJ2-7, with D perhaps matching TRBD1 or TRBD2 (5 bases each). Trimming removed 0 bases from V and 4 bases from J, with 10 bases in between. This CDR3 region has 14 residues. Per germline, CDR1 PRHDT and CDR2 FYEKMQ (reference sequence). The CDR3 is CASSLGVGTYEQYV. The CDR3 DNA reads as TGTGCCAGCAGCTTAGGTGTAGGGACGTACGAGCAGTACGTC.

CDR3 DNA: TGTGCCAGCAGTGATCTCCCCTTCGGGCGACCGGAGAATGGCTACACCTTC. Amino acid sequence: CASSDLPFGRPENGYTF. The genes are TRBV2 and TRBJ1-2; D gene ambiguous. Germline values: CDR1 SNHLY, CDR2 FYNNEI. The CDR3 covers 17 residues. Trimming cost V 3 bases and J 6 bases, with 23 bases left between them.

This sequence joins TRBV27 and TRBJ2-1, with 10 nucleotides matching TRBD2. Germline V lookup: CDR1 MNHEY, CDR2 SMNVEV (reference sequence). The CDR3 extends over 17 amino acids. J gave up 0 bases and V 9 bases, and 11 bases lay outside the gene matches. CDR3 residues: CASEPGLARSSYNEQFF. CDR3 nucleotide sequence: TGTGCCAGTGAACCGGGACTAGCGAGGAGCTCCTACAATGAGCAGTTCTTC.

This chain uses TRBV6-5 with TRBJ1-2; 11 bases match TRBD1. Unmatched junction bases numbered 4, after V lost 7 bases and J lost 6 bases. CDR1 is MNHEY and CDR2 is SVGAGI in the germline V gene. The CDR3 is made up of 13 amino acids. The CDR3 loop reads CASTRTGGDGYTF. The CDR3 nucleotides are TGTGCCAGCACAAGGACAGGGGGCGATGGCTACACCTTC.

In this sample, this clonotype turned up a few times. This sequence joins TRBV4-1 and TRBJ2-7; a possible D gene is TRBD1 (6 bases). The CDR3 sequence is 16 residues long. The germline V gene encodes CDR1 MGHRA and CDR2 YSYEKL. Trimming took 0 bases from V and 5 from J, leaving 17 bases between them. This CDR3 reads CASSQDNEGTSNEQYF. The CDR3 DNA sequence: TGCGCCAGCAGCCAAGATAATGAGGGGACATCCAACGAGCAGTACTTC.

The chain joins TRBV6-5 to TRBJ2-1, with 8 nucleotides matching TRBD2. This CDR3 spans 13 amino acids. J was trimmed by 10 bases and V by 5 bases; bases with no gene match: 7. CDR1 is MNHEY, CDR2 SVGAGI, per germline. The CDR3 reads CASSGTRGGEQFF. The CDR3 nucleotides read TGTGCCAGCAGTGGGACTCGGGGGGGGGAGCAGTTCTTC.

With respect to this clonotype: Sequence at one end of the junction differs from germline and may be a read error. V gene TRBV2 combines with J gene TRBJ2-5; D may be TRBD1 (6 bases). The CDR3 is 13 residues long. Per the germline V gene, CDR1 is SNHLY and CDR2 is FYNNEI. The CDR3 DNA follows: TGTGCCAACAGTTTACAGGGAGAAGAGACCCAGTACTTC. This translates into CANSLQGEETQYF.

This clonotype appeared a few times. The J gene is TRBJ1-1, the V gene TRBV6-1; D is uncertain. Germline V CDR1 and CDR2: MNHNS, SASEGT. CDR3 size: 13 residues. V gave up 3 bases and J gave up 5 bases, with 10 bases separating them. The CDR3 nucleotides are TGTGCCAGCAGTGACGTGGGTACGACTGAAGCTTTCTTT. Its protein is CASSDVGTTEAFF.

The chain carries TRBV12-5 and TRBJ1-1, with D hard to call. Germline values: CDR1 LGHNT, CDR2 FRNRAP. This CDR3 has 14 amino acids. Trimming removed 2 bases at V and 7 bases at J, with 14 bases between. CDR3 sequence reads: CASGLPTNRGEAFF. The CDR3 DNA reads as TGTGCTAGTGGTTTGCCCACGAATCGCGGTGAAGCTTTCTTT.

The V gene is TRBV14, the J gene TRBJ1-1; D is ambiguous. The V and J ends lost 0 bases and 0 bases respectively, with 11 bases between them. The germline gives CDR1 SGHDN, CDR2 FVKESK. The CDR3 is made up of 16 amino acids. This CDR3 is CASSQDRLRMNTEAFF. In DNA form, the CDR3 reads TGTGCCAGCAGCCAAGATAGATTACGGATGAACACTGAAGCTTTCTTT.

Note on this clonotype: This clone may be a read error of a much larger clone one base away. The genes are TRBV7-2 and TRBJ1-2; 8 nucleotides line up with TRBD1. This CDR3 contains 15 residues. Germline V gene lookup returns CDR1 SGHTA and CDR2 FQGNSA. V trimming: 5 bases; J trimming: 5 bases; junction bases outside the gene matches: 10. CDR3 in amino acids: CASSNRDRRPYGYTF. CDR3 nucleotide sequence: TGTGCCAGCAGCAACCGGGACAGGAGGCCTTATGGCTACACCTTC.

V and J are TRBV10-3 and TRBJ2-1; D not resolved. Trimming pared 6 bases from V and 6 bases from J, leaving 24 bases between. Germline V gives CDR1 ENHRY, CDR2 SYGVKD. The length of the CDR3 is 17 residues. CDR3 amino acids: CAIRDPFEEAILNEQFF. In nucleotides, the CDR3 is TGTGCCATCAGGGACCCTTTTGAAGAGGCTATACTCAATGAGCAGTTCTTC.

The rearrangement joins TRBV4-1 to TRBJ2-3; 9 bases line up with TRBD2. Germline V gives CDR1 MGHRA, CDR2 YSYEKL. V trimming: 0 bases; J trimming: 3 bases; junction bases outside the gene matches: 7. The CDR3 totals 17 residues. The CDR3 sequence: CASSQEGGGARTDTQYF. DNA of the CDR3: TGCGCCAGCAGCCAAGAAGGCGGGGGGGCCCGAACAGATACGCAGTATTTT.

The V call is TRBV6-1, the J call TRBJ2-3; TRBD2 agrees at 12 bases. The germline gives CDR1 MNHNS, CDR2 SASEGT. The junction had 7 bases not matched to a gene; V was cut back by 0 bases and J by 0 bases. This CDR3 has 19 amino acids. CDR3 sequence (DNA): TGTGCCAGCAGTGAAGCGCGCCTAGCGGGGGGGTTTAGCACAGATACGCAGTATTTT. This gives the protein CASSEARLAGGFSTDTQYF.

The chain joins TRBV15 to TRBJ2-1, with 12 nucleotides matching TRBD2. The CDR3 is made up of 16 amino acids. After removal of 8 bases from V and 7 bases from J, the junction contained 12 bases not matched to a gene. From germline, CDR1 is LNHNV and CDR2 YYDKDF (reference sequence). CDR3 region: CATDKLAGGRGNEQFF. The CDR3 bases are TGTGCCACCGATAAACTAGCGGGGGGACGAGGTAATGAGCAGTTCTTC.

The V gene is TRBV4-1, the J gene TRBJ1-5, with unresolved D. CDR3 length: 14 residues. V dropped 4 bases and J dropped 3 bases, with 10 bases sitting between them. Germline V gene data show CDR1 as MGHRA and CDR2 as YSYEKL. In DNA, the CDR3 is TGCGCCAGCAGCCCTGGCAGTGTCAATCAGCCCCAGCATTTT. Translating it yields CASSPGSVNQPQHF.

Only a few counts were recorded for this clonotype. This sequence joins TRBV7-9 and TRBJ1-2, with 11 bases fitting TRBD1. Germline CDR1 SEHNR, CDR2 FQNEAQ (reference sequence). This CDR3 contains 15 residues. The junction had 6 bases not matched to a gene; V was cut back by 5 bases and J by 4 bases. The CDR3 loop is CASSGDRGFFYGYTF. CDR3 bases: TGTGCCAGCAGCGGGGACAGGGGGTTCTTCTATGGCTACACCTTC.